The following is a T cell receptor beta chain sequence with its context. Its antigen remains unknown. Tagging with unique molecular identifiers was applied to individual cDNA molecules. TCRdb reprocessed the 5' RACE reads with MiXCR, giving one entry per CDR3 protein. There are fewer than 85,000 distinct CDR3 sequences in the sample; 15% occur only once, and approximately 12% lies in the top ten. These data come from a study of early T cells in non-severe SARS-CoV-2 infection. Study as a whole: The chains were unpaired, and the sequenced material was bulk RNA from unsorted whole blood.

Study-wide results and caveats: Comparison of clonotypes with VDJdb favored anti-spike CD8 responses while missing private and CD4 specificities.

The CDR3 runs 13 residues. The germline gives CDR1 SGHVS, CDR2 FQNEAQ. The V gene lost 6 bases and the J gene lost 1 base, with 9 bases spanning the gap. The genes are TRBV7-8 and TRBJ1-1; D is unresolved. Sequenced material: whole blood. This TCR was recovered from an adult who was a healthcare worker with PCR-confirmed SARS-CoV-2 infection or an uninfected control (not recorded which). As DNA, the CDR3 is TGTGCCAGCAGTACACTAGGGAACACTGAAGCTTTCTTT. Translating gives CASSTLGNTEAFF.